A selection of T cell receptor beta chains follows, all from one sample in a study of cytomegalovirus exposure and HLA in healthy donors. TCRdb's table, derived via immunoSEQ multiplex PCR, lists solely in-frame clones and lacks some. The data contain fewer than 250,000 clones, 65% to 85% of them singletons. Sequenced: PBMCs. These receptors were taken from a woman between 18 and 30 years old in good health and CMV-seronegative. CDR3s include the opening cysteine and the closing phenylalanine or tryptophan. The order of the fields is clone size, J gene, V gene, D gene, CDR3 protein, CDR3 DNA. A D gene is named only where the DNA matches it firmly. The size field is filled for only some rows; it gives once, few, many or a size class.

. | TRBJ2-7 | TRBV5-6 | TRBD2 | CASSLTGLGTSYEQYF | TGTGCCAGCAGCCTGACGGGACTAGGGACCTCCTACGAGCAGTACTTC
. | TRBJ2-5 | TRBV5-6 | TRBD2 | CASSRRLAGGPRYQETQYF | TGTGCCAGCAGCCGAAGACTAGCGGGGGGGCCGCGGTACCAAGAGACCCAGTACTTC
. | TRBJ2-7 | TRBV2 | TRBD2 | CASSGTSGGLVSSYEQYF | TGTGCCAGCAGTGGGACTAGCGGGGGCCTCGTAAGCTCCTACGAGCAGTACTTC
. | TRBJ1-1 | TRBV7-3 | TRBD1 | CASSSTGRSTEAFF | TGTGCCAGCAGCTCGACAGGGAGGAGTACTGAAGCTTTCTTT
few | TRBJ2-7 | TRBV6-5 | TRBD1 | CASRPRGLSSYEQYF | TGTGCCAGCAGGCCCAGGGGGTTAAGCTCCTACGAGCAGTACTTC
. | TRBJ2-7 | TRBV6-1 | . | CASTFMAPYEQYF | TGTGCCAGCACCTTCATGGCCCCCTACGAGCAGTACTTC
. | TRBJ2-7 | TRBV6-1 | . | CASSEYRVPYEQYF | TGTGCCAGCAGTGAATATCGGGTACCCTACGAGCAGTACTTC
. | TRBJ2-2 | TRBV5-6 | TRBD1 | CASSRGGGYPGELFF | TGTGCCAGCTCCCGAGGGGGCGGATATCCCGGGGAGCTGTTTTTT
. | TRBJ2-3 | TRBV6-1 | TRBD2 | CASSVTLAGVTDTQYF | TGTGCCAGCAGTGTCACTTTAGCGGGGGTCACAGATACGCAGTATTTT
. | TRBJ1-2 | TRBV10-3 | . | CAISVGQGRGYTF | TGTGCCATCAGTGTCGGGCAGGGGAGAGGCTACACCTTC
. | TRBJ2-7 | TRBV20-1 | . | CSAGSRYEQYF | TGCAGTGCTGGCTCCAGGTACGAGCAGTACTTC
. | TRBJ2-2 | TRBV18 | . | CASSPPRQVFTGELFF | TGTGCCAGCTCACCACCGAGACAGGTCTTCACCGGGGAGCTGTTTTTT
. | TRBJ2-1 | TRBV5-8 | TRBD2 | CASSVRTSYNEQFF | TGTGCCAGCAGCGTACGGACTAGCTACAATGAGCAGTTCTTC
. | TRBJ2-7 | TRBV2 | TRBD1 | CASTGQTYEQYF | TGTGCCAGCACGGGACAGACCTACGAGCAGTACTTC
. | TRBJ2-7 | TRBV6-1 | . | CASSVGRVYEQYF | TGTGCCAGCAGTGTCGGGCGGGTCTACGAGCAGTACTTC
. | TRBJ2-3 | TRBV7-6 | . | CASSPISFGTDTQYF | TGTGCCAGCAGCCCCATTAGCTTTGGCACAGATACGCAGTATTTT
. | TRBJ1-2 | TRBV19 | TRBD1 | CASSITGQSTYGYTF | TGTGCCAGTAGTATAACGGGACAGTCGACCTATGGCTACACCTTC
. | TRBJ2-7 | TRBV6-1 | . | CASSGWSTTEQYF | TGTGCCAGCAGTGGGTGGTCCACTACTGAGCAGTACTTC
. | TRBJ1-5 | TRBV7-9 | . | CASSFDSSNQPQHF | TGTGCCAGCAGCTTTGACAGCAGCAATCAGCCCCAGCATTTT
. | TRBJ1-5 | TRBV30 | TRBD1 | CAWSVGTGNQPQHF | TGTGCCTGGAGTGTAGGGACAGGGAATCAGCCCCAGCATTTT
. | TRBJ1-1 | TRBV28 | TRBD1 | CASSPDRGGGTEAFF | TGTGCCAGCAGCCCGGACAGGGGTGGAGGCACTGAAGCTTTCTTT
. | TRBJ2-5 | TRBV5-6 | . | CASSPGGGGETQYF | TGTGCCAGCAGCCCCGGGGGTGGGGGAGAGACCCAGTACTTC
. | TRBJ2-5 | TRBV29-1 | TRBD1 | CSVGVTGGSETQYF | TGCAGCGTTGGGGTGACAGGGGGTTCGGAGACCCAGTACTTC
. | TRBJ2-1 | TRBV27 | . | CASRDLGNEQFF | TGTGCCAGCAGAGACTTAGGTAATGAGCAGTTCTTC
. | TRBJ2-7 | TRBV27 | . | CASTQTGSHEQYF | TGTGCCAGCACCCAAACAGGGTCCCACGAGCAGTACTTC
. | TRBJ2-5 | TRBV7-2 | . | CASSRLTGEDETQYF | TGTGCCAGCAGCCGACTAACGGGGGAGGATGAGACCCAGTACTTC
. | TRBJ2-7 | TRBV29-1 | . | CSAGQTYEQYF | TGCAGCGCCGGACAGACATACGAGCAGTACTTC
. | TRBJ1-2 | TRBV18 | . | CASSPEAQGFGYTF | TGTGCCAGCTCACCAGAGGCCCAGGGGTTTGGCTACACCTTC
. | TRBJ1-4 | TRBV27 | . | CASSLRRDKEKLFF | TGTGCCAGCTCCCTTCGCAGGGACAAAGAAAAACTGTTTTTT
. | TRBJ2-3 | TRBV2 | . | CASREALRNTDTQYF | TGTGCCAGCAGAGAGGCCCTCCGAAACACAGATACGCAGTATTTT
. | TRBJ2-7 | TRBV19 | . | CASSEGGAYEQYF | TGTGCCAGTAGTGAGGGCGGGGCCTACGAGCAGTACTTC
. | TRBJ2-7 | TRBV9 | . | CASSVGASDSYEQYF | TGTGCCAGCAGCGTAGGGGCTAGCGACTCCTACGAGCAGTACTTC
. | TRBJ1-2 | TRBV20-1 | . | CSARRGFGYTF | TGCAGTGCTAGAAGAGGGTTCGGCTACACCTTC
. | TRBJ2-2 | TRBV6-6 | TRBD1 | CASSLLAQGDTGELFF | TGTGCCAGCAGTCTCTTGGCACAGGGGGACACCGGGGAGCTGTTTTTT
. | TRBJ1-2 | TRBV7-9 | . | CSSSPSGYGYTF | TGTTCCAGCAGCCCCTCGGGGTATGGCTACACCTTC
. | TRBJ1-5 | TRBV19 | . | CASSNGFQPQHF | TGTGCCAGTAGTAATGGCTTCCAGCCCCAGCATTTT
. | TRBJ2-5 | TRBV15 | TRBD2 | CATSSGAGGYQETQYF | TGTGCCACCAGCAGTGGAGCGGGGGGGTACCAAGAGACCCAGTACTTC
few | TRBJ2-1 | TRBV19 | TRBD1 | CASSPPRDRSMDEQFF | TGTGCCAGTAGTCCCCCTCGGGACAGGTCTATGGATGAGCAGTTCTTC
. | TRBJ2-1 | TRBV28 | TRBD2 | CASRKPGTSGTASYNEQFF | TGTGCCAGCAGGAAACCCGGGACTAGCGGGACCGCCTCCTACAATGAGCAGTTCTTC
. | TRBJ1-1 | TRBV7-2 | . | CASSLRTLGGNTEAFF | TGTGCCAGCAGCTTACGAACTTTGGGGGGGAACACTGAAGCTTTCTTT
. | TRBJ2-1 | TRBV4-1 | TRBD2 | CASSPGLAGSGGQFF | TGCGCCAGCAGCCCGGGACTAGCGGGTTCCGGAGGGCAGTTCTTC
. | TRBJ1-3 | TRBV29-1 | . | CSVGGGSGNTIYF | TGCAGCGTCGGTGGAGGATCTGGAAACACCATATATTTT
few | TRBJ1-2 | TRBV5-4 | TRBD1 | CASSDAGQGGSNYGYTF | TGTGCCAGCAGCGATGCAGGACAGGGAGGCTCTAACTATGGCTACACCTTC
. | TRBJ2-2 | TRBV7-6 | TRBD1 | CASSLKTPTGGTGELFF | TGTGCCAGCAGCTTAAAAACGCCGACAGGGGGAACCGGGGAGCTGTTTTTT
. | TRBJ2-2 | TRBV28 | TRBD2 | CASSLGGGSNTGELFF | TGTGCCAGCAGTTTAGGGGGGGGGTCGAACACCGGGGAGCTGTTTTTT
. | TRBJ1-1 | TRBV29-1 | TRBD1 | CSVAGQGLNTEAFF | TGCAGCGTTGCGGGACAGGGATTGAACACTGAAGCTTTCTTT
. | TRBJ2-5 | TRBV27 | . | CASSLRGLTTGQYF | TGTGCCAGCAGTTTAAGAGGGCTCACTACGGGGCAGTACTTC
. | TRBJ1-4 | TRBV5-1 | . | CASSLGLNEKLFF | TGCGCCAGCAGCTTGGGGCTTAATGAAAAACTGTTTTTT
. | TRBJ1-5 | TRBV7-3 | . | CASSLSGGTNQPQHF | TGTGCCAGCAGTTTGTCGGGAGGGACCAATCAGCCCCAGCATTTT
. | TRBJ1-6 | TRBV7-9 | . | CASSLVKSLKEDSPLHF | TGTGCCAGCAGCTTAGTTAAGTCCTTGAAGGAGGATTCACCCCTCCACTTT
few | TRBJ1-2 | TRBV7-2 | . | CASSADRINYGYTF | TGTGCCAGCAGCGCCGACAGGATTAACTATGGCTACACCTTC
. | TRBJ2-5 | TRBV6-1 | . | CASSEAGQGLETQYF | TGTGCCAGCAGTGAAGCGGGGCAGGGATTGGAGACCCAGTACTTC